The sequence of this T cell receptor (beta chain) was determined in a study of cytomegalovirus exposure and HLA in healthy donors. The germline gives CDR1 MNHEY, CDR2 SVGAGI. The ends lost 3 bases at V and 3 bases at J; junction bases unmatched: 8. This CDR3 has 15 amino acids. Whole-study findings and limits: Some TCR beta chains (164 of them) were listed as cytomegalovirus-associated.

Remarks on this clone: Its matching antigen is unknown.

Repertoires were generated with immunoSEQ multiplex PCR, while TCRdb's copy carries only in-frame clones and drops some. Of about 140,000 clones listed, 86% are singletons. The sequencing input was PBMCs. The source of this sequence is a man between 18 and 35 years old in good health and CMV-seronegative. V usage is TRBV6-5 and J usage is TRBJ2-7; 7 bases map to TRBD2. CDR3 in DNA: TGTGCCAGCAGTTATAGTGCGGGAGAGTTCTACGAGCAGTACTTC. Its protein product is CASSYSAGEFYEQYF.